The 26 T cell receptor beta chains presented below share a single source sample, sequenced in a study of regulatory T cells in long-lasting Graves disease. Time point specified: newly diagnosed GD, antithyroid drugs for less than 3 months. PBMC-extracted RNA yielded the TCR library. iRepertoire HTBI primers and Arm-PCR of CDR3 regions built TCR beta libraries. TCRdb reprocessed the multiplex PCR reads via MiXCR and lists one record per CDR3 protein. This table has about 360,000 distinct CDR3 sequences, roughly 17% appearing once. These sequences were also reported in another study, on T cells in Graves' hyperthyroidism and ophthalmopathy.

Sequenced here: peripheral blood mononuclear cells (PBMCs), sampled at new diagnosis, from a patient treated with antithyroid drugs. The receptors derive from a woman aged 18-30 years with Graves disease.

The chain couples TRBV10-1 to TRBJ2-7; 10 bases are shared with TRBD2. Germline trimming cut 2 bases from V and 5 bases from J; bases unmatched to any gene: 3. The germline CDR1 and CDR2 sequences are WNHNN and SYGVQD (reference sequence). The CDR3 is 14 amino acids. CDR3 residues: CASSEKREGHEQYF. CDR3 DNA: TGCGCCAGCAGTGAGAAGCGGGAGGGCCACGAGCAGTACTTC.

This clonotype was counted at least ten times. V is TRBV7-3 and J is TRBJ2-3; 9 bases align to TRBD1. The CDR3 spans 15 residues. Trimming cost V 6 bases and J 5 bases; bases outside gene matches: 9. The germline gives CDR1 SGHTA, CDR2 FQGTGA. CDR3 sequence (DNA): TGTGCCAGCAGTAGGACAGGGGAGCCCGAAGATACGCAGTATTTT. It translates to CASSRTGEPEDTQYF.

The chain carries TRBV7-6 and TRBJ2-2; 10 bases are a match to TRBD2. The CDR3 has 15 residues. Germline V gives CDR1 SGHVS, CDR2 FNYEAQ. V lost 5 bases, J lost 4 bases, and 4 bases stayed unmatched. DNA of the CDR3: TGTGCCAGCAGCAGAGCGGGGGGGTTCACCGGGGAGCTGTTTTTT. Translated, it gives CASSRAGGFTGELFF.

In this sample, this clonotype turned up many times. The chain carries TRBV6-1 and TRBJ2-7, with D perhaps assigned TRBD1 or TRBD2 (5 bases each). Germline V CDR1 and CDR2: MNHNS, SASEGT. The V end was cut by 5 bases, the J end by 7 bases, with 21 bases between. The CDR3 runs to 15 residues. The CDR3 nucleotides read TGTGCCAGCAGTCAACCTTGGGACGGCCCTCGGGAGCAGTACTTC. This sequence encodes CASSQPWDGPREQYF.

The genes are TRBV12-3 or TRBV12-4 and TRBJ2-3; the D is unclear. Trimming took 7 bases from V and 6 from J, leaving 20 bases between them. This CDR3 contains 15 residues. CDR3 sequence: CASNPSAVASDTQYF. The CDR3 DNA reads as TGTGCCAGCAACCCCTCGGCAGTGGCCTCGGATACGCAGTATTTT.

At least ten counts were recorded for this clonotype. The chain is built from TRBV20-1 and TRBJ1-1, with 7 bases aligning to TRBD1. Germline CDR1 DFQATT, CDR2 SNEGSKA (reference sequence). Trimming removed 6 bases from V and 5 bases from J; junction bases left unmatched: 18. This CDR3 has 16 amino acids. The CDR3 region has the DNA TGCAGTGCAGACCCGGACAGGACTACCGGGAAGACTGAAGCTTTCTTT. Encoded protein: CSADPDRTTGKTEAFF.

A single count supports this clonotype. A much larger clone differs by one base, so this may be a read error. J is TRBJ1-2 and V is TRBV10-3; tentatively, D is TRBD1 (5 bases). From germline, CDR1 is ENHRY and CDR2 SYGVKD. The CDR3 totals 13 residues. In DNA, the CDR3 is TGTGTCAGTCAGGCTGCCGACAGCTATGGCTACACCTTC. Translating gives CVSQAADSYGYTF.

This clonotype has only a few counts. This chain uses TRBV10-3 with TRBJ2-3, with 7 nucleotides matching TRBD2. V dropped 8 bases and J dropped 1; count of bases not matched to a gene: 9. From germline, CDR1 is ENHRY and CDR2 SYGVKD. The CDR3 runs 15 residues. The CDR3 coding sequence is TGTGCCATCGGTCAATCACGGGGGGGCACAGATACGCAGTATTTT. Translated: CAIGQSRGGTDTQYF.

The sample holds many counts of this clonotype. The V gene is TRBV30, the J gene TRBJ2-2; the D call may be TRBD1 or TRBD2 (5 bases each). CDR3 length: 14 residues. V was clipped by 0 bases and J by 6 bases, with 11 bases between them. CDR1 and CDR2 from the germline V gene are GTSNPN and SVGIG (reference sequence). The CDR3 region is CAWSVGGGSGELFF. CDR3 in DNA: TGTGCCTGGAGTGTTGGGGGTGGTTCCGGGGAGCTGTTTTTT. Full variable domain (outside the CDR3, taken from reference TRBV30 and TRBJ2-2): SQTIHQWPATLVQPVGSPLSLECTVEGTSNPNLYWYRQAAGRGLQLLFYSVGIGQISSEVPQNLSASRPQDRQFILSSKKLLLSDSGFYLCAWSVGGGSGELFFGEGSRLTVL.

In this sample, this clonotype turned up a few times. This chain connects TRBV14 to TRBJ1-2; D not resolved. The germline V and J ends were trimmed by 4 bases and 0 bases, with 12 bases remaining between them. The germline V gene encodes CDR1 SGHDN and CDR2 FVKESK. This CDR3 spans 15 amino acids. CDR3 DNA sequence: TGTGCCAGCAGCCCTATATCCAAAGCTAACTATGGCTACACCTTC. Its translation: CASSPISKANYGYTF.

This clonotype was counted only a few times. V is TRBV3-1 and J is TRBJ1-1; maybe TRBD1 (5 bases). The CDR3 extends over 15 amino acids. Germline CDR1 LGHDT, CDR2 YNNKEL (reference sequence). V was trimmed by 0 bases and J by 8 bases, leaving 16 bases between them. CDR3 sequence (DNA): TGTGCCAGCAGCCAAGAGGGGGTCGGGGGGGAAGAAGCTTTCTTT. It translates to CASSQEGVGGEEAFF.

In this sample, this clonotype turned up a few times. CDR3 sequence (DNA): TGTGCCAGCAGCGTATGGGACTCCTACAATGAGCAGTTCTTC. It yields the protein CASSVWDSYNEQFF. The chain carries TRBV9 and TRBJ2-1; D remains ambiguous. The CDR3 totals 14 residues. The germline V and J ends were trimmed by 1 base and 0 bases, with 5 bases remaining between them. CDR1 and CDR2 from the germline V gene are SGDLS and YYNGEE. Together with reference TRBV9 and TRBJ2-1, the CDR3 gives the full variable domain: DSGVTQTPKHLITATGQRVTLRCSPRSGDLSVYWYQQSLDQGLQFLIQYYNGEERAKGNILERFSAQQFPDLHSELNLSSLELGDSALYFCASSVWDSYNEQFFGPGTRLTVL.

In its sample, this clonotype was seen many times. CDR3 sequence reads: CASSELGRRGLEQYF. The CDR3 DNA is TGTGCCAGCAGTGAATTGGGCAGGCGAGGGCTCGAGCAGTACTTC. The chain uses TRBV6-2 or TRBV6-3 and TRBJ2-7; weak D call: TRBD2 (5 bases). This CDR3 has 15 residues. Germline V gene sequence: CDR1 MNHEY, CDR2 SVGEGT. Trimming removed 5 bases from V and 6 bases from J, with 20 bases in between.

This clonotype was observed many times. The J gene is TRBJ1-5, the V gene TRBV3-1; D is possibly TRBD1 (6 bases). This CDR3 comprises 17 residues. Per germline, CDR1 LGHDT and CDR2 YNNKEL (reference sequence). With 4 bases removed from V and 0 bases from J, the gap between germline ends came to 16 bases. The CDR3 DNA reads TGTGCCAGCAGCCCAGAAGGGGGACCCTATAGCAATCAGCCCCAGCATTTT. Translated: CASSPEGGPYSNQPQHF.

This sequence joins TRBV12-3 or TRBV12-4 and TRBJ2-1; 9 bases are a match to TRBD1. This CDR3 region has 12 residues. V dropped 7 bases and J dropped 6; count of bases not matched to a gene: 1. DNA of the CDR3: TGTGCCAGCAACAGGGGGCGCAATGAGCAGTTCTTC. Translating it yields CASNRGRNEQFF.

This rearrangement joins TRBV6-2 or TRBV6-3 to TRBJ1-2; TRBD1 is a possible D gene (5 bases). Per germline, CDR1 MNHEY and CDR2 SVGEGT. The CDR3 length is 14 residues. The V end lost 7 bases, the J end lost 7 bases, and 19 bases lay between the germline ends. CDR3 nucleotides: TGTGCCAGCATTTCCCGGGGCGGTTTACGTGGCTACACCTTC. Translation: CASISRGGLRGYTF.

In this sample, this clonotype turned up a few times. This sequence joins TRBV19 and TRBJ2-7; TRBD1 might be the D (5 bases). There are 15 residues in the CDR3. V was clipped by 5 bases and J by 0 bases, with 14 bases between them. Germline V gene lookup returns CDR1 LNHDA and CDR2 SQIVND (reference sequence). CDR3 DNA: TGTGCCAGTAGTGCGACAGCACATAGCTCCTACGAGCAGTACTTC. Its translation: CASSATAHSSYEQYF.

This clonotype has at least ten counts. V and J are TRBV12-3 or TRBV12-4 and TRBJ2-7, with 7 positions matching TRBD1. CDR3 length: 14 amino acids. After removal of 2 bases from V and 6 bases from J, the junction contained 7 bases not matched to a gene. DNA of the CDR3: TGTGCCAGCAGTTTATTACAGGGGAGTTTCGAGCAGTACTTC. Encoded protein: CASSLLQGSFEQYF.

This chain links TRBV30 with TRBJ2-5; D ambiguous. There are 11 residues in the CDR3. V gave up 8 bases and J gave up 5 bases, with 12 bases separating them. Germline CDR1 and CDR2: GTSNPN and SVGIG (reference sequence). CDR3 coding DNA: TGTGCCGTCGGGTCCAGTGAGACCCAGTACTTC. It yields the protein CAVGSSETQYF.

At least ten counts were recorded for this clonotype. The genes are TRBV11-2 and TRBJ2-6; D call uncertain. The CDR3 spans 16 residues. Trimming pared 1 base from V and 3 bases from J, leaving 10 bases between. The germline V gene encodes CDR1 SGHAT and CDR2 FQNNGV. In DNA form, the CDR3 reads TGTGCCAGCAGCTTAGGGCAGGTGATTGGGGCCAACGTCCTGACTTTC. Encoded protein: CASSLGQVIGANVLTF.

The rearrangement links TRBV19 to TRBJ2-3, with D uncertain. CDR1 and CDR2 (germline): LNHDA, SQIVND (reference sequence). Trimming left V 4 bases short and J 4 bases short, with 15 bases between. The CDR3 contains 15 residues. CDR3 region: CASSTPGRVADTQYF. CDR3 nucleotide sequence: TGTGCCAGTAGTACTCCCGGACGAGTTGCAGATACGCAGTATTTT.

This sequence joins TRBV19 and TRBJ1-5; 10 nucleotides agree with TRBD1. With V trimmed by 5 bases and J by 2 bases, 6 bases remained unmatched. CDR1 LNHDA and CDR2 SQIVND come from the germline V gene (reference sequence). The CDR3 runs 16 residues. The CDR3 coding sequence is TGTGCCAGTAGTTCCCTGACAGGGGGCGGCAATCAGCCCCAGCATTTT. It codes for CASSSLTGGGNQPQHF.

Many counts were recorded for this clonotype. CDR3 region: CASSEGRMQFF. DNA of the CDR3: TGTGCCAGCAGCGAAGGGCGGATGCAGTTCTTC. The chain combines TRBV7-3 with TRBJ2-1; D is undetermined. The CDR3 contains 11 residues. With 5 bases removed from V and 12 bases from J, the gap between germline ends came to 11 bases. Germline values: CDR1 SGHTA, CDR2 FQGTGA.

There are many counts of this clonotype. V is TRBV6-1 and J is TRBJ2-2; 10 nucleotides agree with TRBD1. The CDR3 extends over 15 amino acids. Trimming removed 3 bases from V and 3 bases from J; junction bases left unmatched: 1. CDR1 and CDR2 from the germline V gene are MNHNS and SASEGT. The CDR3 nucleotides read TGTGCCAGCAGTGAGGGGACAGGGGACACCGGGGAGCTGTTTTTT. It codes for CASSEGTGDTGELFF.

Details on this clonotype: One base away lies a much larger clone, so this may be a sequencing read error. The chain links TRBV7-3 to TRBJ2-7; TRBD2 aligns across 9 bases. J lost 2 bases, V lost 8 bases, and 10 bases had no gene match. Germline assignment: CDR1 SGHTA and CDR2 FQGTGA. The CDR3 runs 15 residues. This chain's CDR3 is CASGPSGLAAYEQYF. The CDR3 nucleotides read TGTGCCAGCGGCCCATCGGGACTAGCCGCCTACGAGCAGTACTTC.

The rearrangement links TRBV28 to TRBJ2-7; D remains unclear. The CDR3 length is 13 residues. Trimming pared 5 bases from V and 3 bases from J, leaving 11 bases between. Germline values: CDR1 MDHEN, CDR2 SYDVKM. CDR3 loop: CASSRVRIYEQYF. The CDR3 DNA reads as TGTGCCAGCAGTCGGGTCAGAATCTACGAGCAGTACTTC.